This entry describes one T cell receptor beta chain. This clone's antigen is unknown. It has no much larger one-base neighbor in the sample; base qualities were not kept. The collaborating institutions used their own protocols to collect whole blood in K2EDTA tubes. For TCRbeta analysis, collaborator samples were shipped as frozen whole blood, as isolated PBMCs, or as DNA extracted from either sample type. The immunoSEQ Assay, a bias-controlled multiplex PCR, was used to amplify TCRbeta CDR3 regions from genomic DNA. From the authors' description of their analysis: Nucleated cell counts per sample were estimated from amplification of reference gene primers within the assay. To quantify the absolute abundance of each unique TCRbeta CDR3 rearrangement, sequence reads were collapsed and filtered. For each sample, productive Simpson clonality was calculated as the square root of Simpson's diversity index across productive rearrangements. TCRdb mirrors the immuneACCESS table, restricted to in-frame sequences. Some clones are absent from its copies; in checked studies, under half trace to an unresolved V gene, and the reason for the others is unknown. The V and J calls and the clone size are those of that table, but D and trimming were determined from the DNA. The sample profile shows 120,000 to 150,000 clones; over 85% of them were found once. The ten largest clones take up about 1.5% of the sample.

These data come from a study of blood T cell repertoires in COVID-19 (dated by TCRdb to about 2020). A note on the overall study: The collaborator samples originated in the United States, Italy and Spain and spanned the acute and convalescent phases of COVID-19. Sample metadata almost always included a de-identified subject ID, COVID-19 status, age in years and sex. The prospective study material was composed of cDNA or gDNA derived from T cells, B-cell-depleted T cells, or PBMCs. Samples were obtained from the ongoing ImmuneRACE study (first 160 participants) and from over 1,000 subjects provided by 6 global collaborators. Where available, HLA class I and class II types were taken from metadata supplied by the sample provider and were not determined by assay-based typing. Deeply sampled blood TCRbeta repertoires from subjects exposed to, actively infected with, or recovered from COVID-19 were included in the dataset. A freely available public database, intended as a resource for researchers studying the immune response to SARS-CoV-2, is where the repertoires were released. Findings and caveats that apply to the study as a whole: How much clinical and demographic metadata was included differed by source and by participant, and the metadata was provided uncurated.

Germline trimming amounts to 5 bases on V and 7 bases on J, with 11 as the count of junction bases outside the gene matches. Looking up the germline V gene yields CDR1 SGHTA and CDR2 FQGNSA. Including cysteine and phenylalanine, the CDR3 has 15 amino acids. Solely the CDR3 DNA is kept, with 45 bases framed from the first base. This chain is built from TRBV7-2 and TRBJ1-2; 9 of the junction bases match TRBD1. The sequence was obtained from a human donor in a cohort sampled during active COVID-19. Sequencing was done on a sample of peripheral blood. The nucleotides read TGTGCCAGCAGCGAACAACAGGGACAGGGACGTGGCTACACCTTC. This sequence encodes CASSEQQGQGRGYTF.